This TCR beta chain was recovered during a study of type 1 regulatory T cells listed by TCRdb under 2021. Study-level background: An in vitro protocol by which a Tr1-enriched, alloantigen-specific CD4 T cell product named T-allo10 was generated was characterized in the study. Patients with hematological malignancies who were receiving allogeneic hematopoietic stem cell transplantation were the group in which T-allo10 was being clinically evaluated.

The sequencing machine was an Illumina MiSeq. The public reads were reprocessed in TCRdb via fastp at Q25 and MiXCR, keeping in-frame beta chains. Under each unique CDR3 protein, matching rows form one entry showing the most common genes and DNA. The sample includes under 85,000 distinct CDR3 sequences, with almost 50% observed a single time. The ten largest clones capture 2% to 2.5% of the sample. Note on this clonotype: Which antigen it targets is not known. Per-nucleotide qualities are absent, and no much larger clonotype sits a single base away.

The germline V gene (reference sequence) sets CDR1 to LGHDT and CDR2 to YNNKEL. The junction carries 7 bases between V and J, which are trimmed by 4 bases and 7 bases respectively. Spanning cysteine to phenylalanine, the CDR3 consists of 12 amino acids. The CDR3 DNA has 36 bases and is translated from base 1. What the research found in general, with its limitations: Tr1 cells showed a more restricted TCR repertoire than non-Tr1 cells, which the study interpreted as alloantigen-induced clonal expansion.

The TCR was taken from a human donor in good health. Sequenced input: cultured non-Tr1 T cells, either the whole culture or a sorted T cell fraction (not recorded which). Interpreted using the paper, the cell subset or site label stands for: non-Tr1 population from the T-allo10 product. The sequence links TRBV3-1 to TRBJ2-2; the D gene is not confidently resolved. The CDR3 reads as follows: CASSRGLGELFF. At the DNA level, the sequence is TGTGCCAGCAGCCGAGGCCTCGGGGAGCTGTTTTTT.